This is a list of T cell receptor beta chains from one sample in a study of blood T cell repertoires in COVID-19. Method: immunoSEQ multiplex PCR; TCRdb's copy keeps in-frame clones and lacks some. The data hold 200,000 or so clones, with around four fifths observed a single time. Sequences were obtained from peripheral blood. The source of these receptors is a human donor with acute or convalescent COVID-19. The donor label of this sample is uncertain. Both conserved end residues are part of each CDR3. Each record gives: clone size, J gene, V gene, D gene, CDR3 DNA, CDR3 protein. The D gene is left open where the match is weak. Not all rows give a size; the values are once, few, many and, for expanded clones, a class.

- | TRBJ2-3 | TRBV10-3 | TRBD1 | TGTGCCATCACCTCAACAGGGGTAGTCACAGATACGCAGTATTTT | CAITSTGVVTDTQYF
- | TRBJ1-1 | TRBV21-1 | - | TGTGCCAGCAGCTTTCGACTCTCTTGGGACACTGAAGCTTTCTTT | CASSFRLSWDTEAFF
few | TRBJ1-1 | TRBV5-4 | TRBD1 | TGTGCCAGCAGCTTGGGTGGGACAGGGACCACTGAAGCTTTCTTT | CASSLGGTGTTEAFF
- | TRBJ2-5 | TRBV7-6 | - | TGTGCCAGCAGCTTACTCTCACAGTTGTACCAAGAGACCCAGTACTTC | CASSLLSQLYQETQYF
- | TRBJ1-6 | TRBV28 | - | TGTGCCAGCAGGTCCGAGAGGGTCAGTTCACCCCTCCACTTT | CASRSERVSSPLHF
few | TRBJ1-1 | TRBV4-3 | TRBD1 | TGCGCCAGCAAAGGACAGGGTGATCGCACTGAAGCTTTCTTT | CASKGQGDRTEAFF
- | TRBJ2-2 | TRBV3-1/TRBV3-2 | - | TGTGCCAGCAGCCCTCAAGCTAATCCCGGGGAGCTGTTTTTT | CASSPQANPGELFF
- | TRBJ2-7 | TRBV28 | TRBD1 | TGTGCCAGCACACCTTCTCCCGGGACAGGGGACGAGCAGTACTTC | CASTPSPGTGDEQYF
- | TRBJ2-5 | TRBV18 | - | TGTGCCAGCTCACCACGGCGGGAAGAGACCCAGTACTTC | CASSPRREETQYF
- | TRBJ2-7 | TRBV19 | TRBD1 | TGTGCCAGTAGTACCCCCGGGACAGGGACCGACGAGCAGTACTTC | CASSTPGTGTDEQYF
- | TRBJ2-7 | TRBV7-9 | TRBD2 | TGTGCCAGCAGCCTACGGACTAGCGTCACCTACGAGCAGTACTTC | CASSLRTSVTYEQYF
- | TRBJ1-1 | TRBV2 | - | TGTGCCAGCAGTGTAGCTTTCCTAGAGGCTTTCTTT | CASSVAFLEAFF
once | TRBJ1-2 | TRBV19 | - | TGTGCCAGTAGTACCCTAGACAGTAACTATGGCTACACCTTC | CASSTLDSNYGYTF
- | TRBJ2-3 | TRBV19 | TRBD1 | TGTGCCAGTAGGGGACAGACTGGGGATACGCAGTATTTT | CASRGQTGDTQYF